This record covers a single TCR beta chain. This specimen belongs to a study of blood T cell repertoires in COVID-19. Germline assignment: CDR1 SGHTS and CDR2 YDEGEE. Germline trimming cut 4 bases from V and 7 bases from J; bases unmatched to any gene: 4. CDR3 length equals 13 residues. Authors' data handling: Nucleated cell number was recorded as an estimate derived from reference gene primer amplification. Libraries were prepared by immunoSEQ multiplex PCR; TCRdb keeps only in-frame clonotypes and omits some of them. V and J calls and clone size are given by that table; D and trimming were obtained from the DNA. This sample has some 250,000 clones; 80% to 85% occur once, and the top ten carry roughly 27%.

V gene TRBV5-8 combines with J gene TRBJ2-2; 7 positions match TRBD1. This sequence originates from a man aged 35 to 55 with acute or convalescent COVID-19. Source material: peripheral blood. The CDR3 nucleotides are TGTGCCAGCAGCAGACAGGGTGGCGGGGAGCTGTTTTTT. It codes for CASSRQGGGELFF.